Shown below are 20 T cell receptor beta chains from a single sample sequenced in a study of blood T cell repertoires in COVID-19. Some clones are missing from TCRdb's copy, which holds only in-frame ones; the method was immunoSEQ multiplex PCR. This sample has 300,000 to 350,000 clones; roughly 90% occur once, and the top ten carry under 3.5%. The source material was peripheral blood. All receptors derive from a woman younger than 45 with COVID-19, enrolled during active disease.

A single count supports this clone. V and J are TRBV9 and TRBJ2-1; D is ambiguous. CDR3 length: 15 residues. The V end lost 0 bases, the J end lost 2 bases, and 9 bases lay between the germline ends. The germline V gene has CDR1 SGDLS and CDR2 YYNGEE. The CDR3 reads CASSVVPQTYNEQFF. The CDR3 DNA reads as TGTGCCAGCAGCGTAGTACCACAGACCTACAATGAGCAGTTCTTC.

The chain employs TRBV27 and TRBJ2-1, with D maybe TRBD2 (5 bases). The CDR3 runs to 14 residues. Germline V lookup: CDR1 MNHEY, CDR2 SMNVEV (reference sequence). The germline V and J ends were trimmed by 0 bases and 6 bases, with 9 bases remaining between them. CDR3 bases: TGTGCCAGCAGTTTATCAGGGAGCGGCAATGAGCAGTTCTTC. Translating gives CASSLSGSGNEQFF.

The rearrangement links TRBV6-1 to TRBJ1-2; TRBD1 agrees at 8 bases. The V segment lost 2 bases and the J segment 4 bases; nucleotides outside the gene matches: 6. The germline V gene encodes CDR1 MNHNS and CDR2 SASEGT. The CDR3 is 15 residues long. The CDR3 nucleotides are TGTGCCAGCAGTGAAAGCATGGGACAGGTCTATGGCTACACCTTC. Translating gives CASSESMGQVYGYTF.

This chain uses TRBV6-5 with TRBJ2-2, with TRBD1 matching 9 bases. Trimming took 0 bases from V and 2 from J; bases not matched to a gene: 1. This CDR3 region has 16 residues. Germline V CDR1 and CDR2: MNHEY, SVGAGI. The CDR3 DNA is TGTGCCAGCAGTTACTCGACAGGGGGAAACACCGGGGAGCTGTTTTTT. It yields the protein CASSYSTGGNTGELFF.

V is TRBV29-1 and J is TRBJ2-3; 7 bases are a match to TRBD1. The CDR3 spans 13 residues. Germline V lookup: CDR1 SQVTM, CDR2 ANQGSEA. The J segment lost 3 bases and the V segment lost 5 bases, leaving 5 bases of the junction unmatched. The CDR3 DNA reads as TGCAGCGTTACCGGGACAGTTACAGATACGCAGTATTTT. It encodes CSVTGTVTDTQYF.

The CDR3 sequence: CASSPGQGEVYGYTF. The CDR3 DNA sequence: TGTGCCAGTAGTCCGGGACAGGGGGAAGTGTATGGCTACACCTTC. The chain recombines TRBV19 with TRBJ1-2, with TRBD1 matching 11 bases. V shed 5 bases, J shed 5 bases, and the junction held 7 bases outside the gene matches. Per the germline V gene, CDR1 is LNHDA and CDR2 is SQIVND (reference sequence). This CDR3 contains 15 residues. Using reference TRBV19 and TRBJ1-2 for the parts outside the CDR3, the full variable domain is DGGITQSPKYLFRKEGQNVTLSCEQNLNHDAMYWYRQDPGQGLRLIYYSQIVNDFQKGDIAEGYSVSREKKESFPLTVTSAQKNPTAFYLCASSPGQGEVYGYTFGSGTRLTVV.

J is TRBJ2-1 and V is TRBV19, with D uncertain. Germline CDR1 is LNHDA and CDR2 is SQIVND (reference sequence). The CDR3 spans 13 residues. V was shortened by 6 bases and J by 8 bases, with 14 bases between the two germline ends. The CDR3 region is CASRLSDADEQFF. The CDR3 DNA reads as TGTGCCAGTAGGCTCTCCGACGCGGATGAGCAGTTCTTC.

The chain has TRBV3-1 (or the pseudogene TRBV3-2) and TRBJ1-3; D uncertain. Deletions cut 0 bases from V and 0 bases from J, with 9 bases between. There are 16 residues in the CDR3. The V gene's germline CDR1 is LGHDT and CDR2 YNNKEL (reference sequence). The CDR3 DNA reads as TGTGCCAGCAGCCAAGATCGCCCAGGCTCTGGAAACACCATATATTTT. Encoded protein: CASSQDRPGSGNTIYF.

The gene calls are TRBV5-4 and TRBJ1-2, with TRBD1 identical over 7 bases. The CDR3 sequence is 15 residues long. Germline-derived CDR1 and CDR2 are SGHNT and YYREEE (reference sequence). V lost 0 bases to trimming and J lost 1 base; unmatched junction nucleotides: 3. The CDR3 here is CASSLGRDSNYGYTF. CDR3 nucleotides: TGTGCCAGCAGCTTGGGTCGGGACAGTAACTATGGCTACACCTTC. Drawing the rest from reference TRBV5-4 and TRBJ1-2, the complete variable domain is ETGVTQSPTHLIKTRGQQVTLRCSSQSGHNTVSWYQQALGQGPQFIFQYYREEENGRGNFPPRFSGLQFPNYSSELNVNALELDDSALYLCASSLGRDSNYGYTFGSGTRLTVV.

The CDR3 reads CASSMTGGRPGNTIYF. CDR3 sequence (DNA): TGTGCCAGCAGCATGACAGGGGGCAGACCTGGAAACACCATATATTTT. V and J are TRBV5-6 and TRBJ1-3, with TRBD1 matching over 10 bases. Germline V lookup: CDR1 SGHDT, CDR2 YYEEEE. V trimming: 4 bases; J trimming: 2 bases; junction bases outside the gene matches: 6. The length of the CDR3 is 16 residues.

This chain uses TRBV7-8 with TRBJ1-1; 8 nucleotides match TRBD1. This CDR3 is 14 amino acids long. Germline CDR1 and CDR2: SGHVS and FQNEAQ. The V segment lost 11 bases and the J segment 3 bases; nucleotides outside the gene matches: 11. CDR3 amino acids: CAGRGGQEDTEAFF. The CDR3 DNA reads as TGTGCCGGACGTGGGGGACAGGAGGACACTGAAGCTTTCTTT. Supplemented by reference TRBV7-8 and TRBJ1-1, the full variable domain reads GAGVSQSPRYKVAKRGQDVALRCDPISGHVSLFWYQQALGQGPEFLTYFQNEAQLDKSGLPSDRFFAERPEGSVSTLKIQRTQQEDSAVYLCAGRGGQEDTEAFFGQGTRLTVV.

This clone came up once. This rearrangement joins TRBV7-8 to TRBJ1-2, with 7 nucleotides matching TRBD1. Germline CDR1 and CDR2: SGHVS and FQNEAQ. CDR3 length: 16 amino acids. V lost 5 bases and J lost 0; bases outside the gene matches: 9. In DNA form, the CDR3 reads TGTGCCAGCAGCCCAGACCCAGGGGGTGCTAACTATGGCTACACCTTC. Protein: CASSPDPGGANYGYTF.

V gene TRBV5-1 combines with J gene TRBJ2-1; D is undetermined. Per germline, CDR1 SGHRS and CDR2 YFSETQ. The CDR3 length is 13 residues. Trimming took off 0 bases at V and 5 bases at J, with 6 bases between the two ends. The CDR3 sequence: CASSLGSNNEQFF. In nucleotides, the CDR3 is TGCGCCAGCAGCTTGGGGTCTAACAATGAGCAGTTCTTC.

A single count supports this clone. The chain is built from TRBV18 and TRBJ2-7, with 10 bases identical to TRBD2. V was clipped by 3 bases and J by 2 bases; unmatched bases: 7. The V gene's germline CDR1 is KGHSH and CDR2 LQKENI. CDR3 length: 16 amino acids. The chain's CDR3 is CASSPGGLARTYEQYF. The DNA of the CDR3 is TGTGCCAGCTCACCGGGGGGACTAGCGAGGACCTACGAGCAGTACTTC.

V usage is TRBV6-1 and J usage is TRBJ1-4; TRBD1 aligns across 7 bases. CDR1 is MNHNS, CDR2 SASEGT, per germline. CDR3 length: 15 residues. With 2 bases clipped from V and 8 bases from J, the junction kept 8 bases outside the gene matches. The CDR3 DNA follows: TGTGCCAGCAGTGAAAGGGGACAGTCAAGGGAAAAACTGTTTTTT. This translates into CASSERGQSREKLFF.

CDR3 residues: CASSEWGGHYGYTF. The CDR3 DNA follows: TGTGCCAGCAGTGAATGGGGGGGTCACTATGGCTACACCTTC. The chain employs TRBV25-1 and TRBJ1-2, with D perhaps TRBD1 (5 bases). The CDR3 has 14 amino acids. CDR1 and CDR2 (germline): MGHDK, SYGVNS. With 1 base removed from V and 3 bases from J, the gap between germline ends came to 9 bases.

In nucleotides, the CDR3 is TGTGCCAGCAGTCTCCGGACAGGACTTTACAATGAGCAGTTCTTC. It specifies CASSLRTGLYNEQFF. The chain uses TRBV2 and TRBJ2-1; 7 positions agree with TRBD1. The trim removed 5 bases at V and 4 bases at J, leaving 8 bases unmatched. The germline V gene has CDR1 SNHLY and CDR2 FYNNEI. This CDR3 has 15 amino acids.

The chain recombines TRBV5-4 with TRBJ2-2; D remains ambiguous. There are 12 residues in the CDR3. In germline, CDR1 is SGHNT, CDR2 YYREEE (reference sequence). V lost 0 bases, J lost 6 bases, and 3 bases lay in between. CDR3 protein: CASSLVAGELFF. As DNA, the CDR3 is TGTGCCAGCAGCTTGGTAGCCGGGGAGCTGTTTTTT.

The rearrangement joins TRBV5-6 to TRBJ1-1; D is unresolved. From germline, CDR1 is SGHDT and CDR2 YYEEEE. Trimming took off 4 bases at V and 2 bases at J, with 9 bases between the two ends. The CDR3 is made up of 13 amino acids. The CDR3 sequence is CASSVRVNTEAFF. In DNA form, the CDR3 reads TGTGCCAGCAGCGTGAGGGTAAACACTGAAGCTTTCTTT.

V usage is TRBV20-1 and J usage is TRBJ1-4; D may be TRBD1 (5 bases). This CDR3 is 11 amino acids long. V lost 5 bases, J lost 7 bases, and 8 bases lay in between. Germline assignment: CDR1 DFQATT and CDR2 SNEGSKA (reference sequence). The CDR3, as DNA: TGCAGTGCTCACCAGGGTGAAAAACTGTTTTTT. As protein: CSAHQGEKLFF.